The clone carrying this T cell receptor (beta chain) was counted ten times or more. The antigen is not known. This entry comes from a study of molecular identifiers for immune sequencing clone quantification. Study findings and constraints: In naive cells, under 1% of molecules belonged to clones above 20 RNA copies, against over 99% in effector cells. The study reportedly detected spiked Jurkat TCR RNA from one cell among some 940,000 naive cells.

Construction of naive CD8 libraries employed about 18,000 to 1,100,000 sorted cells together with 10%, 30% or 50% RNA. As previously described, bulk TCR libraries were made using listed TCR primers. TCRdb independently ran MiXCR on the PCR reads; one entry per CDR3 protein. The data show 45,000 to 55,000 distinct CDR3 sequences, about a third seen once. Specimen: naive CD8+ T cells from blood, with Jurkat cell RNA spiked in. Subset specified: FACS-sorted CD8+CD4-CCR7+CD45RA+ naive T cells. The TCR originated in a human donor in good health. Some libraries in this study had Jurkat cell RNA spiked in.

The CDR3: CASSLETGQETQYF. The CDR3 bases are TGTGCCAGCAGCTTAGAGACAGGGCAAGAGACCCAGTACTTC. The rearrangement links TRBV5-4 to TRBJ2-5; 7 bases fit TRBD1. Germline V CDR1 and CDR2: SGHNT, YYREEE (reference sequence). The V and J ends lost 2 bases and 2 bases, in that order; junction bases with no gene match: 3. This CDR3 contains 14 residues.